Each of the 32 T cell receptor beta chains below was sequenced from the same sample in a study of blood T cell repertoires in COVID-19. Only in-frame clones appear in the TCRdb table, and some are missing; sequencing was by immunoSEQ multiplex PCR. Here the sample spans some 300,000 clones, roughly nine tenths being singletons. The material sequenced was peripheral blood. All receptors derive from a young man with active or convalescent COVID-19.

CDR3 amino acids: CAIRDNTDTQYF. CDR3 DNA sequence: TGTGCCATAAGGGACAACACAGATACGCAGTATTTT. The rearrangement joins TRBV2 to TRBJ2-3; weak D call: TRBD1 (6 bases). Trimming removed 10 bases at V and 2 bases at J, with 10 bases between. The CDR3 spans 12 residues. CDR1 and CDR2 (germline): SNHLY, FYNNEI.

The rearrangement uses TRBV12-5 and TRBJ1-2, with a possible D match to TRBD1 (5 bases). The germline V gene encodes CDR1 LGHNT and CDR2 FRNRAP. V dropped 5 bases and J dropped 7 bases, with 11 bases sitting between them. The CDR3 length is 12 residues. This chain's CDR3 is CASGLPGLGYTF. The CDR3 DNA sequence: TGTGCTAGTGGTCTCCCGGGACTTGGCTACACCTTC.

J is TRBJ2-7 and V is TRBV3-1 (or the pseudogene TRBV3-2), with 7 bases aligning to TRBD1. V shed 4 bases and J 4 bases; nucleotides not matched to a gene: 7. CDR3 length: 14 amino acids. The germline V gene has CDR1 LGHDT and CDR2 YNNKEL (reference sequence). The CDR3 loop reads CASSPPGQRYEQYF. Here the CDR3 DNA reads TGTGCCAGCAGCCCACCGGGACAGAGGTACGAGCAGTACTTC.

This clone has only one observation. The genes are TRBV6-6 and TRBJ1-2; a possible D gene is TRBD1 (6 bases). Germline lookup yields CDR1 MNHNY and CDR2 SVGAGI (reference sequence). CDR3 length: 14 residues. V lost 4 bases and J 2 bases, leaving 11 bases between the germline ends. The CDR3, as DNA: TGTGCCAGCAGTTCCTACAGGGAAAACTATGGCTACACCTTC. Encoded protein: CASSSYRENYGYTF.

The count of this clone is one. The rearrangement uses TRBV18 and TRBJ1-4; the match to TRBD1 covers 10 bases. CDR3 length: 16 residues. V trimming: 2 bases; J trimming: 8 bases; junction bases outside the gene matches: 8. Germline V gene sequence: CDR1 KGHSH, CDR2 LQKENI. The CDR3 here is CASSPDGTGAEEKLFF. The CDR3 DNA is TGTGCCAGCTCACCAGACGGGACAGGGGCAGAAGAAAAACTGTTTTTT.

CDR3 residues: CASSCEQGAGANVLTF. The CDR3 DNA reads TGTGCCAGCAGCTGCGAACAGGGGGCTGGGGCCAACGTCCTGACTTTC. The chain employs TRBV5-6 and TRBJ2-6; 8 bases align to TRBD1. V trimming: 3 bases; J trimming: 2 bases; junction bases outside the gene matches: 4. The length of the CDR3 is 16 residues. Germline V gene lookup returns CDR1 SGHDT and CDR2 YYEEEE.

In its sample, this clone was seen a few times. The gene calls are TRBV28 and TRBJ2-3; perhaps TRBD2 as D (6 bases). There are 13 residues in the CDR3. V lost 7 bases to trimming and J lost 8 bases, with 16 bases between them. Germline assignment: CDR1 MDHEN and CDR2 SYDVKM. As DNA, the CDR3 is TGTGCCAGCAATCGGGACCGGGGGAGTACGCAGTATTTT. Its translation is CASNRDRGSTQYF.

V is TRBV29-1 and J is TRBJ1-2; 7 nucleotides line up with TRBD1. V shed 3 bases, J shed 6 bases, and the junction held 4 bases outside the gene matches. Germline assignment: CDR1 SQVTM and CDR2 ANQGSEA. This CDR3 spans 12 amino acids. The CDR3 DNA reads TGCAGCGTTGAGCTGACAGGGCATGGCTACACCTTC. It specifies CSVELTGHGYTF.

The genes are TRBV18 and TRBJ2-1; 7 bases are shared with TRBD2. The V gene end was trimmed by 2 bases and the J gene end by 4 bases; junction bases not matched to a gene: 8. Looked up from germline, CDR1 is KGHSH and CDR2 is LQKENI. The CDR3 extends over 16 amino acids. The DNA of the CDR3 is TGTGCCAGCTCACCAGACCCCGACGGGAGGTACAATGAGCAGTTCTTC. It encodes CASSPDPDGRYNEQFF.

This rearrangement joins TRBV28 to TRBJ1-2, with D possibly matching TRBD1 (5 bases). The germline V and J ends were trimmed by 3 bases and 4 bases, with 12 bases remaining between them. Germline V gene data show CDR1 as MDHEN and CDR2 as SYDVKM. The CDR3 has 14 residues. Written as DNA, the CDR3 is TGTGCCAGCAGTTTGCTAGGGGCTGTCTATGGCTACACCTTC. This encodes CASSLLGAVYGYTF.

The J gene is TRBJ2-3, the V gene TRBV7-8, with unresolved D. V was pared by 3 bases and J by 2 bases, with 12 bases between. The germline V gene has CDR1 SGHVS and CDR2 FQNEAQ. This CDR3 has 15 amino acids. Here the CDR3 reads CASSFRHKATDTQYF. In nucleotides, the CDR3 is TGTGCCAGCAGCTTTAGACACAAAGCCACAGATACGCAGTATTTT.

V and J are TRBV28 and TRBJ1-6; D is uncertain. This CDR3 has 13 amino acids. Deletions cut 3 bases from V and 11 bases from J, with 11 bases between. From germline, CDR1 is MDHEN and CDR2 SYDVKM. CDR3 in DNA: TGTGCCAGCAGTTTTGGGTTTGGAGCACCCCTCCACTTT. This gives the protein CASSFGFGAPLHF.

V and J are TRBV7-9 and TRBJ2-1; TRBD1 might be the D (5 bases). V lost 2 bases and J 4 bases, leaving 6 bases between the germline ends. From germline, CDR1 is SEHNR and CDR2 FQNEAQ (reference sequence). The CDR3 has 13 residues. The CDR3 is CASSLQGYNEQFF. CDR3 sequence (DNA): TGTGCCAGCAGCTTACAGGGTTACAATGAGCAGTTCTTC.

The rearrangement joins TRBV27 to TRBJ1-4; D is possibly TRBD1 (6 bases). V lost 6 bases and J 7 bases, leaving 21 bases between the germline ends. Germline CDR1 MNHEY, CDR2 SMNVEV (reference sequence). The CDR3 totals 16 residues. The CDR3 sequence is CASSGSGGATSEKLFF. CDR3 bases: TGTGCCAGCAGCGGTTCTGGGGGGGCGACTTCTGAAAAACTGTTTTTT.

The chain couples TRBV29-1 to TRBJ1-2; 9 nucleotides align to TRBD1. The trim removed 0 bases at V and 0 bases at J, leaving 11 bases unmatched. Germline CDR1 SQVTM, CDR2 ANQGSEA. There are 18 residues in the CDR3. CDR3 protein: CSVEDRDRVRLANYGYTF. The CDR3 coding sequence is TGCAGCGTTGAAGATAGGGACAGGGTACGGTTAGCTAACTATGGCTACACCTTC.

The chain combines TRBV5-1 with TRBJ1-2, with 8 bases identical to TRBD1. The CDR3 runs to 15 residues. Germline V gene sequence: CDR1 SGHRS, CDR2 YFSETQ. Trimming removed 4 bases from V and 7 bases from J; junction bases left unmatched: 12. For the CDR3, the DNA is TGCGCCAGCAGCGCGACACCGGGACAGGCGGGTGGCTACACCTTC. Translation gives CASSATPGQAGGYTF.

The chain combines TRBV7-3 with TRBJ2-1; 11 bases align to TRBD2. Germline CDR1 is SGHTA and CDR2 is FQGTGA. Trimming took 4 bases from V and 3 from J; bases not matched to a gene: 2. This CDR3 is built from 15 residues. CDR3 sequence (DNA): TGTGCCAGCAGCTCAACTAGCGGGAGCTACAATGAGCAGTTCTTC. It yields the protein CASSSTSGSYNEQFF.

V usage is TRBV27 and J usage is TRBJ1-2; TRBD1 matches 7 bases. The CDR3 runs 14 residues. After removal of 6 bases from V and 8 bases from J, the junction contained 12 bases not matched to a gene. Germline-derived CDR1 and CDR2 are MNHEY and SMNVEV (reference sequence). CDR3 amino acids: CASRGRQGAGGYTF. DNA of the CDR3: TGTGCCAGCAGGGGAAGACAGGGCGCGGGGGGCTACACCTTC.

The rearrangement joins TRBV3-1 (or the pseudogene TRBV3-2) to TRBJ1-2, with D unclear. Germline lookup yields CDR1 LGHDT and CDR2 YNNKEL (reference sequence). The CDR3 extends over 15 amino acids. Trimming removed 1 base from V and 5 bases from J, with 14 bases in between. The CDR3 DNA is TGTGCCAGCAGCCAAGCGACATCTAACTCATATGGCTACACCTTC. Amino acids: CASSQATSNSYGYTF.

The rearrangement uses TRBV10-2 and TRBJ2-7; D is unclear. Trimming cost V 0 bases and J 3 bases, with 6 bases left between them. The CDR3 runs to 13 residues. Germline V gives CDR1 WSHSY, CDR2 SAAADI. CDR3 coding DNA: TGCGCCAGCAGTGAGTCTTTTAACTACGAGCAGTACTTC. Translating gives CASSESFNYEQYF.

J is TRBJ2-7 and V is TRBV19, with D maybe TRBD1 (6 bases). This CDR3 contains 14 residues. Germline V gene lookup returns CDR1 LNHDA and CDR2 SQIVND (reference sequence). Between the trimmed V and J ends, which lost 5 bases and 5 bases, there was a span of 16 bases. The CDR3 spells CASSLQGQENEQYF. CDR3 coding DNA: TGTGCCAGTAGTCTACAGGGCCAGGAAAACGAGCAGTACTTC.

This clone was recorded a few times. J is TRBJ2-3 and V is TRBV28; no clear D gene. The CDR3 has 11 amino acids. With 4 bases removed from V and 7 bases from J, the gap between germline ends came to 6 bases. Germline V lookup: CDR1 MDHEN, CDR2 SYDVKM. The CDR3 loop reads CASSSSYTQYF. CDR3 nucleotide sequence: TGTGCCAGCAGTTCGTCGTATACGCAGTATTTT.

The J gene is TRBJ2-7, the V gene TRBV19; 8 positions match TRBD2. Germline V gene data show CDR1 as LNHDA and CDR2 as SQIVND (reference sequence). The junction had 7 bases not matched to a gene; V was cut back by 1 base and J by 2 bases. The CDR3 consists of 16 residues. CDR3 protein: CASSIASAGVTYEQYF. The CDR3, as DNA: TGTGCCAGTAGTATAGCCTCAGCGGGAGTTACCTACGAGCAGTACTTC.

This chain connects TRBV2 to TRBJ1-4; TRBD1 agrees at 7 bases. The CDR3 is made up of 14 amino acids. CDR1 is SNHLY and CDR2 is FYNNEI in the germline V gene. Unmatched junction bases numbered 10, after V lost 8 bases and J lost 7 bases. CDR3 DNA: TGTGCCAGCGCCCTAACAGGGGAAGCTGAAAAACTGTTTTTT. Translating gives CASALTGEAEKLFF.

J is TRBJ2-7 and V is TRBV13; tentative D call: TRBD1 (6 bases). In germline, CDR1 is PRHDT, CDR2 FYEKMQ (reference sequence). The CDR3 covers 14 residues. Trimming took 3 bases from V and 0 from J, leaving 9 bases between them. CDR3 loop: CASSFQGSSYEQYF. The CDR3 region has the DNA TGTGCCAGCAGCTTCCAGGGGAGCTCCTACGAGCAGTACTTC.

This sequence joins TRBV5-1 and TRBJ1-1, with 8 bases that match TRBD1. CDR1 is SGHRS, CDR2 YFSETQ, per germline. The length of the CDR3 is 18 residues. V gave up 5 bases and J gave up 0 bases; unmatched junction bases: 15. CDR3 sequence reads: CASSSTGETLRLNTEAFF. CDR3 nucleotide sequence: TGCGCCAGCAGTTCGACAGGGGAGACGTTAAGGTTGAACACTGAAGCTTTCTTT.

The V gene is TRBV7-4, the J gene TRBJ2-7; D possibly corresponds to TRBD1 (5 bases). Trimming shortened V by 5 bases and J by 0 bases, and 8 bases separated the two germline ends. The CDR3 is made up of 13 amino acids. Germline lookup yields CDR1 SGHVT and CDR2 SQSDAQ. The CDR3 loop is CASSPGFSYEQYF. CDR3 nucleotide sequence: TGTGCCAGCAGCCCAGGGTTCTCCTACGAGCAGTACTTC.

In nucleotides, the CDR3 is TGTGCCAGCAGTGAATTTGGGGGAGGAGGGCGGAATAATTCACCCCTCCACTTT. This encodes CASSEFGGGGRNNSPLHF. The chain employs TRBV25-1 and TRBJ1-6; TRBD1 might be the D (5 bases). CDR3 length: 18 amino acids. Trimming took 1 base from V and 5 from J, leaving 18 bases between them. In germline, CDR1 is MGHDK, CDR2 SYGVNS.

The chain uses TRBV19 and TRBJ2-7; D is unresolved. The length of the CDR3 is 14 residues. Trimming cost V 5 bases and J 1 base, with 12 bases left between them. Germline CDR1 and CDR2: LNHDA and SQIVND (reference sequence). Written as DNA, the CDR3 is TGTGCCAGTAGTCCCCAGAGACAATCCTACGAGCAGTACTTC. It translates to CASSPQRQSYEQYF.

The chain links TRBV24-1 to TRBJ2-2, with 8 bases matching TRBD2. This CDR3 is 17 amino acids long. J lost 3 bases, V lost 3 bases, and 8 bases had no gene match. The germline gives CDR1 KGHDR, CDR2 SFDVKD. CDR3 loop: CATSDAGGRVDTGELFF. The CDR3 region has the DNA TGTGCCACCAGTGATGCGGGGGGCCGTGTGGACACCGGGGAGCTGTTTTTT.

This sequence joins TRBV19 and TRBJ1-1; no firm D call. With 5 bases removed from V and 2 bases from J, the gap between germline ends came to 18 bases. Germline-derived CDR1 and CDR2 are LNHDA and SQIVND (reference sequence). This CDR3 has 16 residues. The CDR3 region is CASSPRARRLNTEAFF. In DNA, the CDR3 is TGTGCCAGTAGTCCCCGAGCGAGACGGCTTAACACTGAAGCTTTCTTT.

Only a few counts were recorded for this clone. The V call is TRBV10-1, the J call TRBJ2-2; the match to TRBD2 covers 9 bases. The germline V gene has CDR1 WNHNN and CDR2 SYGVQD (reference sequence). The CDR3 contains 19 residues. With 1 base clipped from V and 3 bases from J, the junction kept 12 bases outside the gene matches. This CDR3 is CASSEWLAGSKKYTGELFF. CDR3 DNA: TGCGCCAGCAGTGAGTGGCTAGCGGGATCCAAAAAGTACACCGGGGAGCTGTTTTTT.